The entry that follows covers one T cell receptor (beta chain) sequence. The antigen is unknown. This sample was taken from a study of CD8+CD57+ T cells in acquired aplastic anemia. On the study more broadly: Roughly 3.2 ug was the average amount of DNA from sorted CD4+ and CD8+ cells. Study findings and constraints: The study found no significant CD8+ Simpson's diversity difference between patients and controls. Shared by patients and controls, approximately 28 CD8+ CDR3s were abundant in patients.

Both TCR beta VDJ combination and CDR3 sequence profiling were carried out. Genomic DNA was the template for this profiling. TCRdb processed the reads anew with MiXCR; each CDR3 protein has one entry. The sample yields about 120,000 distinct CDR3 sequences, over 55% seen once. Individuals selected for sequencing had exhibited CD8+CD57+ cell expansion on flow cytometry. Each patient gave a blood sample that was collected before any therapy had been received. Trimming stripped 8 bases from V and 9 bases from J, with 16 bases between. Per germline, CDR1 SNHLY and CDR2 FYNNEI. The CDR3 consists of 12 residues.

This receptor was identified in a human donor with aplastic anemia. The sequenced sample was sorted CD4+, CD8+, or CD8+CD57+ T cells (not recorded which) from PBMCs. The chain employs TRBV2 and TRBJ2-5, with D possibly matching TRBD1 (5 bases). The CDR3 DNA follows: TGTGCCAGCTCTCGAGAAAGGGGATCCCAGTACTTC. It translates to CASSRERGSQYF.